This entry lists 3 T cell receptor beta chains sequenced from one sample in a study of T cell responses to AZD1222 COVID-19 vaccine. Data came from immunoSEQ multiplex PCR; TCRdb stores just in-frame clones and leaves some out. This table holds about 150,000 clones, 92% found once. Sequences were derived from peripheral blood, sampled 28 days after the second AZD1222 dose. The receptors were sampled from an adult who received the AZD1222 COVID-19 vaccine.

The rearrangement links TRBV11-3 to TRBJ2-7, with 11 bases aligning to TRBD2. J was trimmed by 2 bases and V by 5 bases; bases with no gene match: 5. The CDR3 is 15 residues long. CDR1 is SGHNT, CDR2 YENEEA, per germline. Here the CDR3 DNA reads TGTGCCAGCAGCATCACTAGCGGGAGTACCTACGAGCAGTACTTC. This encodes CASSITSGSTYEQYF.

Here the CDR3 reads CASSSGLAAYGELFF. The DNA of the CDR3 is TGTGCCAGCAGTTCGGGACTAGCGGCTTACGGGGAGCTGTTTTTT. V and J are TRBV6-5 and TRBJ2-2; 11 bases match TRBD2. This CDR3 is 15 amino acids long. The trim removed 4 bases at V and 7 bases at J, leaving 5 bases unmatched. Looked up from germline, CDR1 is MNHEY and CDR2 is SVGAGI.

The chain employs TRBV9 and TRBJ1-1, with D hard to call. The CDR3 sequence is 15 residues long. Germline CDR1 and CDR2: SGDLS and YYNGEE. Trimming stripped 0 bases from V and 7 bases from J, with 16 bases between. CDR3 sequence: CASSVGGGNFGEAFF. CDR3 bases: TGTGCCAGCAGCGTAGGTGGTGGGAACTTTGGTGAAGCTTTCTTT.